The 13 T cell receptor beta chains listed next were all sequenced from one sample in a study of CD8+ T cells in alopecia areata. Reverse transcribed after extraction, RNA yielded cDNA as the sequencing template. The repertoire was sequenced with immunoSEQ multiplex PCR; TCRdb's copy has only in-frame clones and lacks some. The table records about 70,000 clones, 45% to 50% of them present only once. The starting material was CD8+ T cells sorted from blood, obtained at week 0. All receptors derive from a human donor with alopecia areata.

This chain uses TRBV28 with TRBJ2-3; 10 positions agree with TRBD2. Germline CDR1 and CDR2: MDHEN and SYDVKM. Losses at the gene ends were 2 bases for V and 4 bases for J; bases not matched to a gene: 3. The CDR3 has 15 residues. CDR3 sequence: CASSLLAGVPDTQYF. DNA for the CDR3: TGTGCCAGCAGTTTACTAGCGGGAGTCCCAGATACGCAGTATTTT.

This clone was counted ten times or more. This chain joins TRBV7-6 and TRBJ2-7; 11 bases align to TRBD2. V shed 5 bases, J shed 5 bases, and the junction held 8 bases outside the gene matches. CDR1 is SGHVS and CDR2 is FNYEAQ in the germline V gene. This CDR3 spans 15 amino acids. CDR3 nucleotide sequence: TGTGCCAGCAGCCCGGGACTAGCGGTCCTAGACGAGCAGTACTTC. Amino acids: CASSPGLAVLDEQYF.

This clone was counted a few times. This chain connects TRBV6-1 to TRBJ2-3; tentative D call: TRBD2 (7 bases). The CDR3 has 15 amino acids. From germline, CDR1 is MNHNS and CDR2 SASEGT. The germline V and J ends were trimmed by 2 bases and 2 bases, with 11 bases remaining between them. The CDR3 nucleotides read TGTGCCAGCAGTGAAATGGCGGGGGCCACAGATACGCAGTATTTT. Its protein is CASSEMAGATDTQYF.

There are a few counts of this clone. This chain connects TRBV11-3 to TRBJ1-2; tentatively, D is TRBD1 (5 bases). The V end was cut by 4 bases, the J end by 3 bases, with 18 bases between. Per the germline V gene, CDR1 is SGHNT and CDR2 is YENEEA. The CDR3 loop spans 16 amino acids. The CDR3 spells CASSSREAGLDYGYTF. The CDR3 DNA sequence: TGTGCCAGCAGCTCTCGTGAGGCAGGGCTGGACTATGGCTACACCTTC.

This clone was found many times. At the DNA level, this CDR3 is encoded by other sequences in the same sample as well. CDR3 nucleotides: TGTGCCAGCAGCCTAGCAGATACGCAGTATTTT. Translating it yields CASSLADTQYF. The chain employs TRBV14 and TRBJ2-3, with D uncertain. With 4 bases removed from V and 4 bases from J, the gap between germline ends came to 3 bases. The CDR3 is 11 amino acids. The germline V gene has CDR1 SGHDN and CDR2 FVKESK. Based on the CDR3 plus reference TRBV14 and TRBJ2-3, the full variable domain is EAGVTQFPSHSVIEKGQTVTLRCDPISGHDNLYWYRRVMGKEIKFLLHFVKESKQDESGMPNNRFLAERTGGTYSTLKVQPAELEDSGVYFCASSLADTQYFGPGTRLTVL.

This clone came up a few times. The chain carries TRBV30 and TRBJ1-5, with D tentatively TRBD1 (5 bases). The CDR3 is 14 amino acids. Germline V gene data show CDR1 as GTSNPN and CDR2 as SVGIG (reference sequence). Trimming took off 2 bases at V and 2 bases at J, with 10 bases between the two ends. The CDR3 DNA reads TGTGCCTGGAGTATGGGGGGAGGCAATCAGCCCCAGCATTTT. Amino acid sequence: CAWSMGGGNQPQHF.

The V gene is TRBV7-9, the J gene TRBJ1-4, with TRBD1 identical over 10 bases. J lost 6 bases, V lost 5 bases, and 6 bases had no gene match. This CDR3 is 15 amino acids long. Germline CDR1 SEHNR, CDR2 FQNEAQ (reference sequence). CDR3 region: CASSQTGGADEKLFF. In DNA form, the CDR3 reads TGTGCCAGCAGCCAGACAGGGGGCGCGGATGAAAAACTGTTTTTT.

This clone is a singleton in its sample. The chain combines TRBV13 with TRBJ2-7, with no clear D. CDR3 length equals 14 residues. The ends were cut back, 0 bases at V and 0 bases at J, with 6 bases in the middle. From germline, CDR1 is PRHDT and CDR2 FYEKMQ (reference sequence). CDR3 coding DNA: TGTGCCAGCAGCTTAGGCGAGAGCTCCTACGAGCAGTACTTC. It specifies CASSLGESSYEQYF.

The J gene is TRBJ2-3, the V gene TRBV7-9; 9 positions match TRBD2. V shed 3 bases, J shed 2 bases, and the junction held 6 bases outside the gene matches. The CDR3 extends over 16 amino acids. CDR1 is SEHNR and CDR2 is FQNEAQ in the germline V gene (reference sequence). DNA for the CDR3: TGTGCCAGCAGCTTCCGTCTAGCGGGGCCCACAGATACGCAGTATTTT. This gives the protein CASSFRLAGPTDTQYF.

This clone was seen at least ten times. The sample contains more than one DNA sequence encoding this CDR3. The chain recombines TRBV4-1 with TRBJ2-5, with D perhaps TRBD2 (7 bases). Germline V CDR1 and CDR2: MGHRA, YSYEKL. V was cut by 0 bases and J by 4 bases, with 12 bases left in between. The CDR3 extends over 15 amino acids. CDR3 in DNA: TGCGCCAGCAGCCAAGATGGGGGCGGGGGAGAGACCCAGTACTTC. Translation: CASSQDGGGGETQYF.

This sequence joins TRBV5-6 and TRBJ2-1; 14 bases agree with TRBD2. Germline CDR1 and CDR2: SGHDT and YYEEEE. With 4 bases clipped from V and 0 bases from J, the junction kept 6 bases outside the gene matches. The CDR3 is 18 residues long. In DNA, the CDR3 is TGTGCCAGCAGCCCCGGGACTAGCGGGGGCAGCTCCTACAATGAGCAGTTCTTC. It encodes CASSPGTSGGSSYNEQFF.

The rearrangement links TRBV29-1 to TRBJ2-7; tentatively, D is TRBD2 (5 bases). With 4 bases removed from V and 4 bases from J, the gap between germline ends came to 8 bases. Looked up from germline, CDR1 is SQVTM and CDR2 is ANQGSEA. The CDR3 length is 11 residues. The CDR3 reads CSVVREYEQYF. The CDR3 nucleotides are TGCAGCGTTGTGAGGGAATACGAGCAGTACTTC.

This rearrangement joins TRBV29-1 to TRBJ2-7, with 8 bases matching TRBD2. This CDR3 region has 13 residues. After removal of 5 bases from V and 7 bases from J, the junction contained 10 bases not matched to a gene. Germline values: CDR1 SQVTM, CDR2 ANQGSEA. CDR3 nucleotide sequence: TGCAGCGTTCGGGGGGGATCCTACGTGGAGCAGTACTTC. As protein: CSVRGGSYVEQYF.